This T cell receptor (beta chain) was sequenced during a study of shared clonotypes between healthy human individuals. Germline V gene lookup returns CDR1 SGHNT and CDR2 YENEEA. Trimming shortened V by 3 bases and J by 1 base, and 4 bases separated the two germline ends. This CDR3 comprises 13 residues. The table came from immunoSEQ multiplex PCR; TCRdb's copy has only in-frame clones and leaves some out. The repertoire has around 240,000 clones, 60% to 80% of them found once; the top ten carry more than 9.5%. Sequenced material: memory CD4+ T cells sorted from blood. Subset specified: CD45RA-negative fraction. The sequence derives from a man between 25 and 39 years old in good health. The chain has TRBV11-3 and TRBJ1-3, with unresolved D. The CDR3 DNA reads as TGTGCCAGCAGCTTGGGGTCTGGAAACACCATATATTTT. Translated: CASSLGSGNTIYF.